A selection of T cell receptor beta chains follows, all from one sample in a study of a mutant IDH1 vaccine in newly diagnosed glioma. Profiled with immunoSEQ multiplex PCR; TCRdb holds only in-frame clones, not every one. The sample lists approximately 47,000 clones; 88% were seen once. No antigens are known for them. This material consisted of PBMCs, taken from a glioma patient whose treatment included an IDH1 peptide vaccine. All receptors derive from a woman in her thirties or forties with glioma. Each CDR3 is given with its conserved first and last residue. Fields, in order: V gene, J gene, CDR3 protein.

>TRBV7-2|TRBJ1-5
CASSESRSNQPQHF
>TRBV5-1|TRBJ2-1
CASGTGSSYNEQFF
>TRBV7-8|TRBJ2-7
CASSVGQGAYEQYF
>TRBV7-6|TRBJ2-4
CASSDRTGRVGQNIQYF
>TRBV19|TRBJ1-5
CASSIDDAQGDNQPQHF
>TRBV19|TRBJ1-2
CASSTARTGADYGYTF
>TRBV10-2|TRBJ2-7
CASSLEGIPYEQYF
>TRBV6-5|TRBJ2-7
CASSYSTGLNYEQYF
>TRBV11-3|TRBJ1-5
CASIPVRGGPQHF
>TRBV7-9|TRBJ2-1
CASSLRQGPYNEQFF
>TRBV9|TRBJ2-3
CASSVGGGRNTDTQYF
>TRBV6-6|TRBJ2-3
CASSYIRLASTDTQYF
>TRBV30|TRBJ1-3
CAWDRAGNTIYF
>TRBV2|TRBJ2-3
CASTRTSGKDTQYF
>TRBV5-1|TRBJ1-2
CASSTQLNYGYTF
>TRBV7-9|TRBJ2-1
CASSYTGARQFF
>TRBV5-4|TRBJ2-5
CASSLAKGTSGQTQYF
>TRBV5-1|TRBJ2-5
CASSLGLAGEGAQYF
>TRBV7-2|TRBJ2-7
CASSLARQGAYEQYF
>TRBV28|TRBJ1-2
CASSPTWGGYTF
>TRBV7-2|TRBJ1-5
CASRPAGGPYQPQHF
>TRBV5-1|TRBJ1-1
CASSLSASGTGAFF
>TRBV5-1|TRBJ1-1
CASSTGQGGTEAFF
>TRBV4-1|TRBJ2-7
CASSPGQGGTYEQYF
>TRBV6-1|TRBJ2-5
CASSEMTGGWETQYF
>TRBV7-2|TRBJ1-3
CASSWGAGQGNTIYF
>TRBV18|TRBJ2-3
CASSPETGRDTQYF
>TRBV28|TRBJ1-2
CASSLWQKDAYGYTF
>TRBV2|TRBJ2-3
CASRPKQGTDTQYF
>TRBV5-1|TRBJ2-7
CASSLNSGTGNYEQYF
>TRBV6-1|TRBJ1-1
CASSESYSGTEAFF
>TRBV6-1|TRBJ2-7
CASSDQPGAEQYF
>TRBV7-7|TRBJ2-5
CASSLSSQGSQETQYF
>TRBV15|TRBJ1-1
CATSRSAGGGTEAFF
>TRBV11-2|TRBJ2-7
CASSLVGVEQYF
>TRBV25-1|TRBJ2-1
CASNPTGVQLAHNQFF
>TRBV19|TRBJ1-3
CASSIQGQQGNTIYF
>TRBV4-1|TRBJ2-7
CASSQASWRGGPEQYF
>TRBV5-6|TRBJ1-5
CASSFGQGHQPQHF
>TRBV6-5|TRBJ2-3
CASSPGGGHSTQYF
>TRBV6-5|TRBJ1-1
CASKWAGLNTEAFF
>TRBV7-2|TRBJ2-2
CASSLAPGLRAGELFF